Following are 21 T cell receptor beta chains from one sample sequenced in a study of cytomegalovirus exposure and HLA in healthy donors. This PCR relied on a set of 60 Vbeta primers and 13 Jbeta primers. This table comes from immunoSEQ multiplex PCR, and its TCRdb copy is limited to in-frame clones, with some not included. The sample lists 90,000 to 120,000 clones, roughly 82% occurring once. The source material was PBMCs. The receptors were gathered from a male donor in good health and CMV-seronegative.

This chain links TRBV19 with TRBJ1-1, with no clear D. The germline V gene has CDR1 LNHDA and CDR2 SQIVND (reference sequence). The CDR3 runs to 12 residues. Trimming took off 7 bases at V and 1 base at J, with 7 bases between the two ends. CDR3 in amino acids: CASTRRNTEAFF. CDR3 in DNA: TGTGCCAGTACCCGGAGGAACACTGAAGCTTTCTTT.

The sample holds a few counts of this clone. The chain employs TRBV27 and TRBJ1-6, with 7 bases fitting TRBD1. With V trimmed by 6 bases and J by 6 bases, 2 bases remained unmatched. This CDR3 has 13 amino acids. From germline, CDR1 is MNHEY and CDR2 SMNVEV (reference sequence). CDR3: CASRTGLNSPLHF. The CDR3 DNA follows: TGTGCCAGCAGGACAGGGCTTAATTCACCCCTCCACTTT.

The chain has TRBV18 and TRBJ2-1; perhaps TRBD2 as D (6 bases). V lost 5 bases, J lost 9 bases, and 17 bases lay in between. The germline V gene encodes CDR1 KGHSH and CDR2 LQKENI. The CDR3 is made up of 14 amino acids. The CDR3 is CASSMVGGEIEQFF. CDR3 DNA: TGTGCCAGCTCAATGGTTGGAGGGGAAATTGAGCAGTTCTTC.

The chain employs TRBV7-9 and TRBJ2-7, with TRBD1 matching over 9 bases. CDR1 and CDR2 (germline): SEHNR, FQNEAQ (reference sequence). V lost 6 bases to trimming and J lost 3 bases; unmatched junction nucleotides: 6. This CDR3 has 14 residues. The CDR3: CASSTPGQGYEQYF. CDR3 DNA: TGTGCCAGCAGTACTCCGGGACAGGGCTACGAGCAGTACTTC.

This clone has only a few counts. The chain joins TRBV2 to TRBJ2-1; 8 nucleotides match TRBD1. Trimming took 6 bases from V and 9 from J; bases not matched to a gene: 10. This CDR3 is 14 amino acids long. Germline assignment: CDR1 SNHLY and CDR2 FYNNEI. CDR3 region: CASRLRDRNVEQFF. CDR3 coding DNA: TGTGCCAGCAGGCTCCGGGACAGGAACGTTGAGCAGTTCTTC.

The DNA for the CDR3 is TGTGCCAGCAGTTTACAGGGTATTCAGGACGAGCAGTACTTC. Amino acid sequence: CASSLQGIQDEQYF. This chain uses TRBV27 with TRBJ2-7, with D perhaps matching TRBD1 (5 bases). Per germline, CDR1 MNHEY and CDR2 SMNVEV (reference sequence). The CDR3 is 14 residues long. V dropped 2 bases and J dropped 5 bases, with 13 bases sitting between them.

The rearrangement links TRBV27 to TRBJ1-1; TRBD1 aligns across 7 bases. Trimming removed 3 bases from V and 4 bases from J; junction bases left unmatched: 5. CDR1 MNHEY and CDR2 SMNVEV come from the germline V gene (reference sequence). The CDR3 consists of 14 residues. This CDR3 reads CASSLKGASTEAFF. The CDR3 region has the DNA TGTGCCAGCAGTTTGAAGGGGGCGTCCACTGAAGCTTTCTTT.

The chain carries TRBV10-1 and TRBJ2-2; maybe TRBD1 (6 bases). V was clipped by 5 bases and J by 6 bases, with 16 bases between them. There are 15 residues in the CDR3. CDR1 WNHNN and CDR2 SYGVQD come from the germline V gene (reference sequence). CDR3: CASSSGVTGAGELFF. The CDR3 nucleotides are TGCGCCAGCAGTTCAGGGGTGACGGGCGCCGGGGAGCTGTTTTTT.

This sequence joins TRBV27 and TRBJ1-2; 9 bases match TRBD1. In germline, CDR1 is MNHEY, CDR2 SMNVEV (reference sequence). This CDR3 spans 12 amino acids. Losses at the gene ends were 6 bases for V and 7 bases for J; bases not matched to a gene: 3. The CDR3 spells CASRTGGGGYTF. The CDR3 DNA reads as TGTGCCAGCAGGACAGGGGGTGGTGGCTACACCTTC.

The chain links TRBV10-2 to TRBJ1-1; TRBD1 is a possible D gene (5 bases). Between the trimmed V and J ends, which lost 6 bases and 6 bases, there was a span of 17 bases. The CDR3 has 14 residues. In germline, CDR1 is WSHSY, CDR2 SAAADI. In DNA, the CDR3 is TGCGCCAGCAGACCCAATGCGGGGGGAGCTGAAGCTTTCTTT. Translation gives CASRPNAGGAEAFF.

This chain's CDR3 is CASRDRGLGANVLTF. DNA of the CDR3: TGTGCCAGTCGGGACAGGGGTTTGGGGGCCAACGTCCTGACTTTC. The chain is built from TRBV19 and TRBJ2-6; 10 positions agree with TRBD1. CDR1 and CDR2 from the germline V gene are LNHDA and SQIVND (reference sequence). Losses at the gene ends were 8 bases for V and 4 bases for J; bases not matched to a gene: 5. The length of the CDR3 is 15 residues.

The CDR3 reads CASSLAWGGVDYGYTF. The CDR3 bases are TGTGCCAGCAGCTTGGCCTGGGGAGGCGTTGACTATGGCTACACCTTC. The J gene is TRBJ1-2, the V gene TRBV5-4; unclear D gene. Germline V gene sequence: CDR1 SGHNT, CDR2 YYREEE (reference sequence). The CDR3 loop spans 16 amino acids. The V end was cut by 0 bases, the J end by 3 bases, with 15 bases between.

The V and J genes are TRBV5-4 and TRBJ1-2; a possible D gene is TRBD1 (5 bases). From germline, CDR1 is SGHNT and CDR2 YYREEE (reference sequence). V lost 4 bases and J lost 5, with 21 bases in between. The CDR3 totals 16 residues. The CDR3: CASSPGPGDSLYGYTF. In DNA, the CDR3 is TGTGCCAGCAGCCCGGGACCGGGGGATTCATTATATGGCTACACCTTC.

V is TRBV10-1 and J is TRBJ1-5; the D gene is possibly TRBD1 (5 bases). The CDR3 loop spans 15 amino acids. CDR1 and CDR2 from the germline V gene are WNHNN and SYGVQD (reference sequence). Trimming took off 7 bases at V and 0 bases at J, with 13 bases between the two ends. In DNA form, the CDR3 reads TGCGCCAGCACCAATGACAGTTATAGCAATCAGCCCCAGCATTTT. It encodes CASTNDSYSNQPQHF.

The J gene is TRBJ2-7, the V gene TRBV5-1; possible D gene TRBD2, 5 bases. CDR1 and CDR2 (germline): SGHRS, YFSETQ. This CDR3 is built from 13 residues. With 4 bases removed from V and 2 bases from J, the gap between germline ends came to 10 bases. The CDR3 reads CASSRAGTYEQYF. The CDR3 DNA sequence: TGCGCCAGCAGCCGGGCGGGTACCTACGAGCAGTACTTC.

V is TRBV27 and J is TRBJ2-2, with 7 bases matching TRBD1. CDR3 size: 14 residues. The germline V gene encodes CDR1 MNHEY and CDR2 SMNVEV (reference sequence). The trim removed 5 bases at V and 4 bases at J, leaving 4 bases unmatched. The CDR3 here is CASSPGTATGELFF. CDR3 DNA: TGTGCCAGCAGTCCGGGGACAGCCACCGGGGAGCTGTTTTTT.

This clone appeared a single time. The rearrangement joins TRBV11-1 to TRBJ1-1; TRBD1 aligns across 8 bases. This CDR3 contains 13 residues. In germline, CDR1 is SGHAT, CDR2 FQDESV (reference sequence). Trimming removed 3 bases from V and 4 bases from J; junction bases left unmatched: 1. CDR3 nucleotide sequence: TGTGCCAGCAGCTTTACAGGGGGCACTGAAGCTTTCTTT. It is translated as CASSFTGGTEAFF.

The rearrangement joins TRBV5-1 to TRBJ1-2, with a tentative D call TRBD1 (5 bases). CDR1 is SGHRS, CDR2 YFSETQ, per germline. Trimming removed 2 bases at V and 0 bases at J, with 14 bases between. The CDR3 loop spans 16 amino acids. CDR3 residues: CASSLGAALANYGYTF. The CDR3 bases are TGCGCCAGCAGCTTAGGGGCTGCCCTAGCTAACTATGGCTACACCTTC.

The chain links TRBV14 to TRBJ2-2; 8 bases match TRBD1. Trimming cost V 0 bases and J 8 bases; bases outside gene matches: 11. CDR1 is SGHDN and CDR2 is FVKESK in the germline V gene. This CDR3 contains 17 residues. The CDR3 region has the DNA TGTGCCAGCAGCCAAGATACCCGGACAGGGATGCGTGGGGAGCTGTTTTTT. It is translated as CASSQDTRTGMRGELFF.

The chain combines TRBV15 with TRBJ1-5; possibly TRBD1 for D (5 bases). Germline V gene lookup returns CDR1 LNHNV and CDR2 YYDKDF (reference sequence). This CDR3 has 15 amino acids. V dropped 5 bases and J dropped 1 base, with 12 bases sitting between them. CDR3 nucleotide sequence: TGTGCCACCAGCTGGGCGGGGGGGAGCAATCAGCCCCAGCATTTT. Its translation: CATSWAGGSNQPQHF.

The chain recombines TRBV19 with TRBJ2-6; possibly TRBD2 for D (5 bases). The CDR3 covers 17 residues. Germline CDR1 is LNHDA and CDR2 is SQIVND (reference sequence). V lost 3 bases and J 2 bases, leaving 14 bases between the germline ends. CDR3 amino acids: CASSMAGGPPGANVLTF. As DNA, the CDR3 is TGTGCCAGTAGTATGGCGGGTGGCCCCCCTGGGGCCAACGTCCTGACTTTC.